The rows below give T cell receptor beta chains drawn from one sample of a study of early T cells in non-severe SARS-CoV-2 infection. Using its own MiXCR run on the 5' RACE reads, TCRdb lists one record per CDR3 protein. The sample records about 83,000 distinct CDR3 sequences, around an eighth being singletons. The sequencing sample was made of whole blood. These receptor sequences come from an adult who was a healthcare worker with PCR-confirmed SARS-CoV-2 infection or an uninfected control (not recorded which). Both conserved end residues are part of each CDR3. The order of the fields is D gene, J gene, clone size, V gene, CDR3 DNA, CDR3 protein. A D gene is named only where the DNA matches it firmly. Expanded clones are given a class, and other clones once, few, many or no size at all.

>NA|TRBJ2-3|NA|TRBV12-3/TRBV12-4
TGTGCCAGCAGTTTCGCCTCTTACAAGAGAGATACGCAGTATTTT
CASSFASYKRDTQYF
>TRBD2|TRBJ2-7|many|TRBV2
TGTGCCAGCAGTGAACCCTTAGCGGGAGGCACCTACGAGCAGTACTTC
CASSEPLAGGTYEQYF
>TRBD2|TRBJ2-2|NA|TRBV3-1
TGTGCCAGCAGCCACGCCCCTAGCGGGGATAACACCGGGGAGCTGTTTTTT
CASSHAPSGDNTGELFF
>NA|TRBJ2-5|NA|TRBV12-3/TRBV12-4
TGTGCCAGCAGTTTTTCTGCCGGTGAGATAGAGACCCAGTACTTC
CASSFSAGEIETQYF
>NA|TRBJ2-1|few|TRBV7-9
TGTGCCAGCAGCTTAGATGGATTCTACAATGAGCAGTTCTTC
CASSLDGFYNEQFF
>NA|TRBJ1-3|many|TRBV4-2
TGTGCCAGCAGCCAAGATTTGGCTCACAGGGCCTCTGGAAACACCATATATTTT
CASSQDLAHRASGNTIYF
>NA|TRBJ2-2|few|TRBV29-1
TGCAGCGTGACCCGTAGCACCGGGGAGCTGTTTTTT
CSVTRSTGELFF
>NA|TRBJ2-7|few|TRBV6-5
TGTGCCAGCAGTTACCGGGGGCGCAATTCCTACGAGCAGTACTTC
CASSYRGRNSYEQYF
>TRBD2|TRBJ2-1|NA|TRBV20-1
TGCAGTGCCCAGGCCCTAGCGGGGGCCCGCCTCTCCTACAATGAGCAGTTCTTC
CSAQALAGARLSYNEQFF
>NA|TRBJ2-7|many|TRBV12-3/TRBV12-4
TGTGCCAGCAGTTTAGGGTACGGCTACGAGCAGTACTTC
CASSLGYGYEQYF
>NA|TRBJ2-1|many|TRBV6-2/TRBV6-3
TGTGCCAGCAGTTACCGTGGCATGGCGTTCTTC
CASSYRGMAFF
>NA|TRBJ1-4|many|TRBV15
TGTGCCACCAGCAGACTCCGGATGGGAGAACTGTTTTTT
CATSRLRMGELFF
>NA|TRBJ2-6|NA|TRBV3-1
TGTGCCAGTCGAGCGAGAACTGGGGCCAACGTCCTGACTTTC
CASRARTGANVLTF
>NA|TRBJ2-7|NA|TRBV5-1
TGCGCCAGCAGCCCCAGGCAGGGGACCTACGAGCAGTACTTC
CASSPRQGTYEQYF
>NA|TRBJ2-3|NA|TRBV2
TGTGCCAGCAGCGAGGACTATCCGACGCAGTATTTT
CASSEDYPTQYF
>NA|TRBJ2-1|few|TRBV11-3
TGTGCCAGCAGCTTAATTCTCCTCTCCTACAATGAGCAGTTCTTC
CASSLILLSYNEQFF
>NA|TRBJ2-7|NA|TRBV7-2
TGTGCCAGCAGCCGCACCCGGGACTCGACCTACGAGCAGTACTTC
CASSRTRDSTYEQYF
>NA|TRBJ1-1|NA|TRBV5-6
TGTGCCAGCAGACCCGTTGGGGCTAAGAACACTGAAGCTTTCTTT
CASRPVGAKNTEAFF
>NA|TRBJ2-3|NA|TRBV29-1
TGCAGCGTTGAAGAGGGGAGCACAGATACGCAGTATTTT
CSVEEGSTDTQYF
>TRBD2|TRBJ2-1|few|TRBV29-1
TGCAGCGTTGTTCCAGCGGGGACTTTCAATGAGCAGTTCTTC
CSVVPAGTFNEQFF
>NA|TRBJ2-4|NA|TRBV5-1
TGCGCCAGCAGCCTCCAGGGGAGTCTAGCCAAAAACATTCAGTACTTC
CASSLQGSLAKNIQYF
>TRBD1|TRBJ2-5|NA|TRBV28
TGTGCCAGCAGGTCGGTCACAGGGGGCCGGGAGACCCAGTACTTC
CASRSVTGGRETQYF
>NA|TRBJ1-2|NA|TRBV13
TGTGCCAGCAGCCGGGGACCGGAACCCTATGGCTACACCTTC
CASSRGPEPYGYTF
>TRBD1|TRBJ2-5|many|TRBV5-1
TGCGCCAGCAGCCTGACAGGGGGAACCCAAGAGACCCAGTACTTC
CASSLTGGTQETQYF
>NA|TRBJ2-2|few|TRBV5-4
TGTGCCAGCAGCTTGGGATTCGTTTGGAACACCGGGGAGCTGTTTTTT
CASSLGFVWNTGELFF
>TRBD2|TRBJ2-1|many|TRBV6-2/TRBV6-3
TGTGCCAGCAGTTACCGGGCGGGAGCCTACAATGAGCAGTTCTTC
CASSYRAGAYNEQFF
>NA|TRBJ2-1|NA|TRBV27
TGTGCCAGCACCAGCATGACGGGTAACAATGAGCAGTTCTTC
CASTSMTGNNEQFF
>NA|TRBJ2-7|NA|TRBV3-1
TGTGCCAGCAGCACTTGGTCGGCTACCTACGAGCAGTACTTC
CASSTWSATYEQYF
>NA|TRBJ1-4|NA|TRBV29-1
TGCAGCGTCCGCCGGGAGAATGATGGAAAACTGTTTTTT
CSVRRENDGKLFF
>NA|TRBJ2-1|NA|TRBV20-1
TGCAGTGTTAAGGGCTACAATGAGCAGTTCTTC
CSVKGYNEQFF
>NA|TRBJ2-2|few|TRBV6-5
TGTGCCAGCAGGCGGGGTACCGGGGAGCTGTTTTTT
CASRRGTGELFF
>NA|TRBJ1-3|NA|TRBV15
TGTGCCACCAGCGAAGAGGCCTATCGAAACACCATATATTTT
CATSEEAYRNTIYF